A single T cell receptor beta chain is shown here with its context. Its antigen remains unknown. The length of the CDR3 is 12 residues. CDR1 is GTSNPN and CDR2 is SVGIG in the germline V gene (reference sequence). Trimming took off 3 bases at V and 11 bases at J, with 16 bases between the two ends. These data belong to a study of T cell responses to AZD1222 COVID-19 vaccine. Study-level results: Donors were chiefly white British, with a greater number of females, and clonal diversity was perhaps underestimated. At baseline, seropositivity was found in only six or seven AZD1222 recipients.

Repertoires were generated with immunoSEQ multiplex PCR, while TCRdb's copy carries only in-frame clones and drops some. The data contain about 150,000 clones, roughly nine tenths of them singletons. The receptor comes from an adult in good health. The chain links TRBV30 to TRBJ1-1; TRBD1 might be the D (5 bases). The sample was peripheral blood, taken on day 0 of AZD1222 vaccination. In nucleotides, the CDR3 is TGTGCCTGGAGGTTTGGTCGCGAGGGGGCTTTCTTT. Translated: CAWRFGREGAFF.